The rows below give T cell receptor beta chains drawn from one sample of a study of cytomegalovirus exposure and HLA in healthy donors. This table comes from immunoSEQ multiplex PCR, and its TCRdb copy is limited to in-frame clones, with some not included. Of about 97,000 clones listed, about 95% were seen once; the top ten hold almost 0.9%. Sequencing used PBMCs. The receptor set was obtained from a woman younger than 30 in good health and CMV-seronegative. CDR3s include the opening cysteine and the closing phenylalanine or tryptophan. D genes are given only for firm matches. The listing skips clone size in some rows; elsewhere it reads once, few, many or a size class.

j_call	d_call	clone_size	v_call	cdr3_nt	cdr3_aa
TRBJ2-7	NA	NA	TRBV7-9	TGTGCCAGCAGCTTACTAGCTTCCTACGAGCAGTACTTC	CASSLLASYEQYF
TRBJ2-2	TRBD2	NA	TRBV11-2	TGTGCCAGCAGCTTAGAGGTTCTAGCGGGGAGTGCCGGGGAGCTGTTTTTT	CASSLEVLAGSAGELFF
TRBJ1-2	NA	NA	TRBV19	TGTGCCAGTAGTATCCTTCCGTCGGAGATAGCTAACTATGGCTACACCTTC	CASSILPSEIANYGYTF
TRBJ2-2	TRBD2	NA	TRBV9	TGTGCCAGCAGCGCCAGCGGGGGGGAAACCGGGGAGCTGTTTTTT	CASSASGGETGELFF
TRBJ2-2	NA	NA	TRBV14	TGTGCCAGCAGCCAAGTCGAACAGCTCAACACCGGGGAGCTGTTTTTT	CASSQVEQLNTGELFF
TRBJ1-1	NA	NA	TRBV5-5	TGTGCCAGCAGCCTAAGAAGTGGGGCCACTGAAGCTTTCTTT	CASSLRSGATEAFF
TRBJ1-1	NA	NA	TRBV5-1	TGCGCCAGCAGCTCAACAGGGAATGAAGCTTTCTTT	CASSSTGNEAFF
TRBJ1-2	NA	NA	TRBV7-2	TGTGCCAGCAGCTTAGGGACACTCTATGGCTACACCTTC	CASSLGTLYGYTF
TRBJ2-3	TRBD2	once	TRBV4-2	TGTGCCAGCAGCCAAGGAACGGGACTAGCTAGGGATACGCAGTATTTT	CASSQGTGLARDTQYF
TRBJ2-1	NA	NA	TRBV2	TGTGCCAGCAGCGGGGTCGTACGCCACCGCAATGAGCAGTTCTTC	CASSGVVRHRNEQFF
TRBJ1-2	NA	NA	TRBV5-1	TGCGCCAGCAGCCCCCTAGGGGTCACCTATGGCTACACCTTC	CASSPLGVTYGYTF
TRBJ2-7	TRBD1	NA	TRBV19	TGTGCCACCTCAGGGCGGACAGGGAGCTACGAGCAGTACTTC	CATSGRTGSYEQYF
TRBJ1-4	NA	NA	TRBV7-9	TGTGCCAGCAGCTCACAGGGAAATAATGAAAAACTGTTTTTT	CASSSQGNNEKLFF
TRBJ1-3	TRBD1	NA	TRBV19	TGTGCCAGTAGTACGGGACAGAACTCTGGAAACACCATATATTTT	CASSTGQNSGNTIYF
TRBJ1-1	NA	NA	TRBV11-2	TGTGCCAGCAGCTTACGGGTCGGGATGAACACTGAAGCTTTCTTT	CASSLRVGMNTEAFF
TRBJ2-1	TRBD2	NA	TRBV9	TGTGCCAGCAGCGCTCCTAGCGGGGGGGCAGGGGAGCAGTTCTTC	CASSAPSGGAGEQFF
TRBJ2-2	NA	NA	TRBV9	TGTGCCAGCATGTCAGGGACCGGGGAGCTGTTTTTT	CASMSGTGELFF
TRBJ1-1	TRBD1	NA	TRBV4-2	TGTGCCAGCAGCCACCTCGACAGGGGGGATCCTGAAGCTTTCTTT	CASSHLDRGDPEAFF
TRBJ2-7	TRBD1	NA	TRBV11-2	TGTGCCAGCAGCTTGGGGACAGGGGTCGTCGAGCAGTACTTC	CASSLGTGVVEQYF
TRBJ2-2	NA	NA	TRBV7-2	TGTGCCAGCAGCCCCCATGACAGAACGAACACCGGGGAGCTGTTTTTT	CASSPHDRTNTGELFF
TRBJ1-6	NA	NA	TRBV11-3	TGTGCCAGCAGCTTAACAGGGAATAATTCACCCCTCCACTTT	CASSLTGNNSPLHF
TRBJ1-1	TRBD1	few	TRBV27	TGTGCCAGCACCCCGACAGGGTGGGACACTGAAGCTTTCTTT	CASTPTGWDTEAFF
TRBJ2-3	NA	NA	TRBV5-1	TGCGCCAGCAGCTTGACGACCACTATGGATACGCAGTATTTT	CASSLTTTMDTQYF
TRBJ2-7	TRBD2	NA	TRBV29-1	TGCAGCGTTCGCGGGAGCCCCTACGAGCAGTACTTC	CSVRGSPYEQYF
TRBJ2-2	TRBD2	NA	TRBV5-1	TGCGCCAGCGGAAAACGGACTAGCGGTAACACCGGGGAGCTGTTTTTT	CASGKRTSGNTGELFF
TRBJ2-3	NA	NA	TRBV5-1	TGCGCCAGCTCTGCTACCCCAACTAGGGATACGCAGTATTTT	CASSATPTRDTQYF
TRBJ2-5	NA	NA	TRBV9	TGTGCCAGCAGCCCGAGCGACGTAAAGACCCAGTACTTC	CASSPSDVKTQYF
TRBJ2-3	TRBD1	NA	TRBV6-4	TGTGCCAGCAGCCACGGACAGGGGGCAACAGATACGCAGTATTTT	CASSHGQGATDTQYF
TRBJ1-2	NA	NA	TRBV5-1	TGCGCCAGCAGCTTGGGGTCCCAGGGCGGCCTTACATATGGCTACACCTTC	CASSLGSQGGLTYGYTF
TRBJ2-3	NA	NA	TRBV6-5	TGTGCCAGCAGTTATGACGGTCAGGGTCTGACCCAGTATTTT	CASSYDGQGLTQYF
TRBJ2-7	NA	few	TRBV20-1	TGCGGTGTGACAGGTTCCTACGAGCAGTACTTC	CGVTGSYEQYF
TRBJ1-1	NA	NA	TRBV11-2	TGTGCCAGCAGCTATCTCGCTAACTCTGAAGCTTTCTTT	CASSYLANSEAFF
TRBJ1-2	NA	NA	TRBV19	TGTGCCAGTAGTCAGGGTCTAGGCTATGGCTACACCTTC	CASSQGLGYGYTF
TRBJ1-1	TRBD1	NA	TRBV5-1	TGCGCCAGCAGCTTTAACACAGGGGGGGCTGAAGCTTTCTTT	CASSFNTGGAEAFF
TRBJ2-1	NA	NA	TRBV27	TGTGCCAGCTTCCGGGGCGGGAAATACAATGAGCAGTTCTTC	CASFRGGKYNEQFF
TRBJ2-7	NA	NA	TRBV25-1	TGTGCCAGTGTACAGGGCGGGGGAACCTACGAGCAGTACTTC	CASVQGGGTYEQYF
TRBJ1-5	NA	NA	TRBV5-1	TGCGCCAGCAGCTTTAAGGGAGACACTGGTGGCAATCAGCCCCAGCATTTT	CASSFKGDTGGNQPQHF
TRBJ1-1	NA	once	TRBV30	TGTGCCTGGAGTCGGGAGAACACTGAAGCTTTCTTT	CAWSRENTEAFF
TRBJ2-1	TRBD2	NA	TRBV5-4	TGTGCCAGCAGCTATTTTACCTTAGGACTAGGTCTCGGCGTTAACAATGAGCAGTTCTTC	CASSYFTLGLGLGVNNEQFF
TRBJ1-1	TRBD1	NA	TRBV5-1	TGCGCCAGCAGCAGTACCCCAGACAGGGTTACTGAAGCTTTCTTT	CASSSTPDRVTEAFF
TRBJ1-1	NA	NA	TRBV7-9	TGTGCCAGCAGCTCGATGCAGGGCCGGAACACTGAAGCTTTCTTT	CASSSMQGRNTEAFF
TRBJ2-7	TRBD1	NA	TRBV7-2	TGTGCCAGCAGCTTATCCATGGACAGGTTTATTCCATACGAGCAGTACTTC	CASSLSMDRFIPYEQYF
TRBJ2-3	NA	NA	TRBV30	TGTGCCTGGAGTGTACGGCGGACATTCGTATCCCCAGATACGCAGTATTTT	CAWSVRRTFVSPDTQYF
TRBJ1-1	TRBD1	once	TRBV30	TGTGCCTGGGCGACCATGCCGGGACAGGGGGCTACCACTTCACGAGCTTTCTTT	CAWATMPGQGATTSRAFF
TRBJ2-2	TRBD2	NA	TRBV5-4	TGTGCCAGCAGCTTAACTAGCGGGTTCACCGGGGAGCTGTTTTTT	CASSLTSGFTGELFF
TRBJ1-5	NA	NA	TRBV6-5	TGTGCCAGCAGCTTACAGCAGGGCCGGGGGGCCCAGCATTTT	CASSLQQGRGAQHF
TRBJ1-3	NA	NA	TRBV5-1	TGCGCCAGCAGCTCCGGACTGCCTGGCTCTGGAAACACCATATATTTT	CASSSGLPGSGNTIYF
TRBJ2-1	TRBD1	NA	TRBV2	TGTGCCACTACCGGGACAGGGTCCCACAATGAGCAGTTCTTC	CATTGTGSHNEQFF
TRBJ2-3	NA	NA	TRBV27	TGTGCCAGCAGTTTCGTGACTTCAACAGGGCCAGATACGCAGTATTTT	CASSFVTSTGPDTQYF
TRBJ1-2	NA	NA	TRBV5-1	TGCGCCAGCAGCTTACAAGAACCCTATGGCTACACCTTC	CASSLQEPYGYTF
TRBJ1-1	NA	NA	TRBV11-3	TGTGCCAGCAGCTCCCGGGACAAAATAGGGGCTTTCTTT	CASSSRDKIGAFF
TRBJ1-2	NA	NA	TRBV6-5	TGTGCCAGCAGCTCTGCCCTCAGCGGCTATGGCTACACCTTC	CASSSALSGYGYTF
TRBJ2-7	TRBD2	NA	TRBV7-9	TGTGCCAGCAGGCCTACCGGGACTAGCGGGAGTGTGGGGTACGAGCAGTACTTC	CASRPTGTSGSVGYEQYF
TRBJ2-1	NA	NA	TRBV2	TGTGCCAGCAGGGAGGGGAGATCTACCTCCTACAATGAGCAGTTCTTC	CASREGRSTSYNEQFF
TRBJ1-6	NA	NA	TRBV5-1	TGCGCCAGCAGCTTCAATCCAATCTCCTATAATTCACCCCTCCACTTT	CASSFNPISYNSPLHF
TRBJ2-7	NA	NA	TRBV7-9	TGTGCCAGCAGCTTCAGAGAGACAGTCTCCTACGAGCAGTACTTC	CASSFRETVSYEQYF
TRBJ1-3	NA	NA	TRBV30	TGTGCCTGGGGCCACGGGAGGGGAAACACCATATATTTT	CAWGHGRGNTIYF
TRBJ1-6	NA	few	TRBV27	TGTGCCAGCAGTAGGGACTCCTTGAGATCCCTCCACTTT	CASSRDSLRSLHF
TRBJ1-5	NA	NA	TRBV27	TGTGCCAGCAGTTTTGCGGGGCGGGATCAGCCCCAGCATTTT	CASSFAGRDQPQHF